These T cell receptor beta chains were read from a single sample in a study of Ad26.COV2.S vaccination and SARS-CoV-2 variants. The table came from immunoSEQ multiplex PCR; TCRdb's copy has only in-frame clones and leaves some out. Of some 340,000 clones in the sample, around four fifths were seen once. Sequenced here: peripheral blood, sampled in a trial of Ad26.COV2.S vaccine versus placebo. Source of these receptors: a person between 18 and 65 years old who received the Ad26.COV2.S COVID-19 vaccine or a placebo. Each CDR3 is given with its conserved first and last residue. D genes are given only for firm matches. Size is omitted from some rows. Given values are once, few, many or a class for expanded clones.

d_call,v_call,j_call,clone_size,cdr3_aa,cdr3_nt
TRBD1,TRBV19,TRBJ1-5,NA,CASSIRIGTGNQPQHF,TGTGCCAGTAGTATCAGGATTGGGACAGGGAATCAGCCCCAGCATTTT
TRBD1,TRBV29-1,TRBJ2-1,NA,CSVAPTGAYNEQFF,TGCAGCGTTGCCCCGACAGGGGCCTACAATGAGCAGTTCTTC
TRBD1,TRBV3-1/TRBV3-2,TRBJ2-7,NA,CASSQVWTGHYEQYF,TGTGCCAGCAGCCAAGTATGGACAGGGCACTACGAGCAGTACTTC
NA,TRBV12-3/TRBV12-4,TRBJ2-7,NA,CASSPRNYEQYF,TGTGCCAGCAGTCCACGAAACTACGAGCAGTACTTC
NA,TRBV5-4,TRBJ1-3,NA,CASSFHGNTIYF,TGTGCCAGCAGCTTTCATGGGAACACCATATATTTT
TRBD1,TRBV7-9,TRBJ1-4,NA,CASSSRDSLTPTNEKLFF,TGTGCCAGCAGCTCACGGGACAGCCTTACCCCAACTAATGAAAAACTGTTTTTT
NA,TRBV5-6,TRBJ2-7,NA,CASSYENSYEQYF,TGTGCCAGCAGCTACGAAAACTCCTACGAGCAGTACTTC
NA,TRBV10-3,TRBJ1-6,NA,CAIRGVGDNSPLHF,TGTGCCATCAGGGGGGTAGGGGATAATTCACCCCTCCACTTT
NA,TRBV5-6,TRBJ2-5,NA,CASSLAGGGQETQYF,TGTGCCAGCAGCTTGGCGGGGGGCGGCCAAGAGACCCAGTACTTC
NA,TRBV11-3,TRBJ2-5,NA,CASSLGLNSGETQYF,TGTGCCAGCAGCTTAGGTCTCAACAGCGGGGAGACCCAGTACTTC
NA,TRBV27,TRBJ2-7,NA,CASSPGWEQYF,TGTGCCAGCAGTCCAGGGTGGGAGCAGTACTTC
NA,TRBV7-9,TRBJ2-1,NA,CASSPDNEQFF,TGTGCCAGCAGCCCCGACAATGAGCAGTTCTTC
TRBD2,TRBV7-3,TRBJ2-2,NA,CASSLLAGLNTGELFF,TGTGCCAGCAGCTTACTAGCGGGGCTTAACACCGGGGAGCTGTTTTTT
NA,TRBV7-9,TRBJ1-2,NA,CASSPRGNSNYGYTF,TGTGCCAGCAGCCCCCGGGGGAATTCTAACTATGGCTACACCTTC
TRBD1,TRBV18,TRBJ2-3,many,CASSPNRGKDTQYF,TGTGCCAGCTCCCCTAACAGGGGAAAGGATACGCAGTATTTT
NA,TRBV28,TRBJ2-7,NA,CASSYLQGSEQYF,TGTGCCAGCAGTTATTTACAGGGATCCGAGCAGTACTTC